Presented here are 19 T cell receptor beta chains from one specimen sequenced in a study of low-dose radiotherapy and immunotherapy resistance in tumors. Documented time point: before trial treatment. Covering alpha and beta chains, TRAV- and TRBV-specific primers were used for the first-strand cDNA. Over roughly 20 PCR cycles, TCRs were amplified from a constant-region primer and V-primer adapter. One entry per CDR3 protein, called by TCRdb with MiXCR from the reads. The sample holds over 65,000 distinct CDR3 sequences, roughly a sixth seen once. The sample in question was PBMCs, obtained before treatment. The receptor source for this set is a male donor with prostate cancer.

This clonotype came up a few times. The chain combines TRBV20-1 with TRBJ2-3, with TRBD2 matching over 8 bases. The V and J ends lost 6 bases and 3 bases, in that order; junction bases with no gene match: 11. Germline V lookup: CDR1 DFQATT, CDR2 SNEGSKA (reference sequence). This CDR3 has 15 amino acids. The CDR3 DNA reads as TGCAGTGCCGCCTTATCGGGGGGGTTGACAGATACGCAGTATTTT. This gives the protein CSAALSGGLTDTQYF.

This clonotype was observed many times. This rearrangement joins TRBV7-8 to TRBJ2-2; TRBD2 might be the D (7 bases). From germline, CDR1 is SGHVS and CDR2 FQNEAQ. V lost 0 bases and J lost 6, with 20 bases in between. This CDR3 region has 18 residues. The CDR3 DNA reads as TGTGCCAGCAGCTTAGCGCACGACGGGGGGCTCTGGTCCGGGGAGCTGTTTTTT. This codes for CASSLAHDGGLWSGELFF.

The chain joins TRBV5-1 to TRBJ1-1, with a possible D match to TRBD1 (6 bases). The germline V gene has CDR1 SGHRS and CDR2 YFSETQ. V was shortened by 4 bases and J by 5 bases, with 18 bases between the two germline ends. The CDR3 runs to 15 residues. CDR3 sequence: CASSVNRARGTEAFF. For the CDR3, the DNA is TGCGCCAGCAGCGTTAACAGGGCCCGCGGGACTGAAGCTTTCTTT.

This sequence joins TRBV6-2 or TRBV6-3 and TRBJ2-7; TRBD1 is a possible D gene (5 bases). The V end lost 5 bases, the J end lost 2 bases, and 13 bases lay between the germline ends. The V gene's germline CDR1 is MNHEY and CDR2 SVGEGT. The CDR3 runs 14 residues. DNA of the CDR3: TGTGCCAGCAGTACGCGGTCAGGGCCCTACGAGCAGTACTTC. Its protein is CASSTRSGPYEQYF.

This clonotype came up many times. This chain uses TRBV6-6 with TRBJ2-7, with D tentatively TRBD2 (6 bases). This CDR3 is built from 15 residues. The V end was cut by 6 bases, the J end by 2 bases, with 17 bases between. Germline CDR1 and CDR2: MNHNY and SVGAGI (reference sequence). CDR3 DNA: TGTGCCAGCAGCCTCGGGACTCACCAAACCTACGAGCAGTACTTC. Its translation is CASSLGTHQTYEQYF.

Points on this clonotype: A far larger clone is one base from this, pointing to a likely read error. This chain uses TRBV19 with TRBJ2-1; TRBD1 agrees at 11 bases. V lost 5 bases to trimming and J lost 10 bases; unmatched junction nucleotides: 10. The CDR3 sequence is 15 residues long. The germline V gene has CDR1 LNHDA and CDR2 SQIVND (reference sequence). The CDR3 DNA reads as TGTGCCAGTAGTCAAGTGGGGGACAGGGGGTACGAGCAGTTCTTC. It yields the protein CASSQVGDRGYEQFF.

This clonotype was seen repeatedly, ten times or more. The V call is TRBV3-1, the J call TRBJ2-7, with 8 bases fitting TRBD1. From germline, CDR1 is LGHDT and CDR2 YNNKEL (reference sequence). This CDR3 region has 15 residues. The ends lost 6 bases at V and 5 bases at J; junction bases unmatched: 12. Here the CDR3 reads CASSPGRTGLNEQYF. CDR3 DNA sequence: TGTGCCAGCAGTCCTGGTAGGACAGGGCTCAACGAGCAGTACTTC.

This clonotype is a singleton in its sample. The V and J genes are TRBV25-1 and TRBJ1-6; tentatively, D is TRBD1 (6 bases). V gave up 1 base and J gave up 9 bases, with 16 bases separating them. The germline V gene has CDR1 MGHDK and CDR2 SYGVNS. The CDR3 contains 16 residues. CDR3 sequence (DNA): TGTGCCAGCAGTGAATCCGGGGGCAGGGGTAGTTCACCCCTCCACTTT. It is translated as CASSESGGRGSSPLHF.

The chain couples TRBV13 to TRBJ2-5, with TRBD2 identical over 9 bases. V lost 5 bases to trimming and J lost 4 bases; unmatched junction nucleotides: 11. From germline, CDR1 is PRHDT and CDR2 FYEKMQ (reference sequence). The CDR3 totals 16 residues. CDR3 sequence (DNA): TGTGCCAGCAGCCCGGCAAGCGGGGGGCAGGGAGAGACCCAGTACTTC. This sequence encodes CASSPASGGQGETQYF.

The chain employs TRBV30 and TRBJ1-4; perhaps TRBD1 as D (5 bases). CDR3 length equals 11 residues. The germline V and J ends were trimmed by 7 bases and 11 bases, with 14 bases remaining between them. CDR1 GTSNPN and CDR2 SVGIG come from the germline V gene (reference sequence). CDR3 residues: CASGGIDKLFF. The CDR3 DNA follows: TGTGCCTCGGGGGGGATTGACAAACTGTTTTTT.

There are many counts of this clonotype. The chain combines TRBV14 with TRBJ1-2; a possible D gene is TRBD1 (5 bases). The length of the CDR3 is 18 residues. Between the trimmed V and J ends, which lost 4 bases and 0 bases, there was a span of 21 bases. Germline V gene lookup returns CDR1 SGHDN and CDR2 FVKESK. This chain's CDR3 is CASSRTDKVNTPNYGYTF. As DNA, the CDR3 is TGTGCCAGCAGCCGGACGGACAAGGTCAATACCCCTAACTATGGCTACACCTTC.

This clonotype was counted at least ten times. The chain recombines TRBV7-2 with TRBJ2-2; 10 nucleotides line up with TRBD2. The junction had 11 bases not matched to a gene; V was cut back by 6 bases and J by 7 bases. CDR1 SGHTA and CDR2 FQGNSA come from the germline V gene. The CDR3 is 16 residues long. The CDR3 here is CASRGGGLAANGELFF. The CDR3 DNA sequence: TGTGCCAGCAGAGGAGGTGGACTAGCGGCAAACGGGGAGCTGTTTTTT. Full variable domain (rest looked up from reference TRBV7-2 and TRBJ2-2): GAGVSQSPSNKVTEKGKDVELRCDPISGHTALYWYRQSLGQGLEFLIYFQGNSAPDKSGLPSDRFSAERTGGSVSTLTIQRTQQEDSAVYLCASRGGGLAANGELFFGEGSRLTVL.

At least ten counts were recorded for this clonotype. The V and J genes are TRBV7-3 and TRBJ2-1, with 9 positions matching TRBD2. J gave up 0 bases and V 4 bases, and 4 bases lay outside the gene matches. Germline assignment: CDR1 SGHTA and CDR2 FQGTGA. This CDR3 spans 16 amino acids. In DNA form, the CDR3 reads TGTGCCAGCAGCTCCTATAGCGGGGGCTCCTACAATGAGCAGTTCTTC. Translation gives CASSSYSGGSYNEQFF.

This clonotype has ten or more counts. The DNA for the CDR3 is TGTGCCAGCAGCCAAGTGGACAGCGATACCTACGAGCAGTACTTC. Amino acids: CASSQVDSDTYEQYF. The chain is built from TRBV14 and TRBJ2-7, with D maybe TRBD1 (6 bases). The germline V and J ends were trimmed by 1 base and 2 bases, with 12 bases remaining between them. Germline CDR1 reads SGHDN; CDR2 reads FVKESK. This CDR3 has 15 amino acids.

This clonotype was seen at least ten times. This sequence joins TRBV6-2 or TRBV6-3 and TRBJ2-5; possibly TRBD2 for D (5 bases). This CDR3 is built from 15 residues. Germline loops: CDR1 MNHEY, CDR2 SVGEGT. Trimming cost V 2 bases and J 1 base, with 11 bases left between them. The CDR3 DNA sequence: TGTGCCAGCAGTTACATAGGACTCTCCCAAGAGACCCAGTACTTC. As protein: CASSYIGLSQETQYF.

This clonotype was seen a handful of times. The chain couples TRBV7-2 to TRBJ1-2, with D unresolved. Germline CDR1 reads SGHTA; CDR2 reads FQGNSA. The length of the CDR3 is 14 residues. Trimming cost V 7 bases and J 5 bases, with 17 bases left between them. For the CDR3, the DNA is TGTGCCAGCACCGAACGACCGGAACGTTATGGCTACACCTTC. Protein: CASTERPERYGYTF.

This clonotype was counted ten times or more. V usage is TRBV12-3 or TRBV12-4 and J usage is TRBJ2-4, with D perhaps matching TRBD1 (7 bases). This CDR3 has 18 residues. V lost 5 bases, J lost 0 bases, and 20 bases lay in between. The DNA for the CDR3 is TGTGCCAGCAGTCCTAAGGGGGGACAGAGAGTAGCCAAAAACATTCAGTACTTC. Protein sequence: CASSPKGGQRVAKNIQYF.

This clonotype was counted at least ten times. This chain connects TRBV3-1 to TRBJ2-1; TRBD1 is a possible D gene (5 bases). This CDR3 has 15 amino acids. Looked up from germline, CDR1 is LGHDT and CDR2 is YNNKEL (reference sequence). V lost 5 bases, J lost 0 bases, and 11 bases lay in between. The CDR3 DNA reads as TGTGCCAGCAGCAAGTTTCAGGGCTCCTACAATGAGCAGTTCTTC. Its protein is CASSKFQGSYNEQFF.

This clonotype came up many times. The chain combines TRBV7-9 with TRBJ2-7; a weak D match, TRBD1 (6 bases). CDR1 and CDR2 from the germline V gene are SEHNR and FQNEAQ (reference sequence). Between the trimmed V and J ends, which lost 5 bases and 4 bases, there was a span of 18 bases. This CDR3 is 15 amino acids long. CDR3 coding DNA: TGTGCCAGCAGCCCACCTGTTGGGGGCGGGTACGAGCAGTACTTC. It yields the protein CASSPPVGGGYEQYF.